This T cell receptor (beta chain) was sequenced in a study of blood T cell repertoires in COVID-19. Authors' processing steps: Reference gene primer amplification gave estimated nucleated cell counts. Profiling relied on immunoSEQ multiplex PCR, and the TCRdb table lists in-frame clones only, not all of them. The V and J calls and the clone size are those of that table, but D and trimming were determined from the DNA. The sample contains roughly 150,000 clones, around 83% of which appear only once. This TCR was sampled from a woman aged 70-85 years who had recovered from COVID-19. Material for sequencing was peripheral blood.

The CDR3 DNA follows: TGTGCCAGCAGCGGGGAGGGACGACGCTACGAGCAGTACTTC. Protein sequence: CASSGEGRRYEQYF. V gene TRBV7-9 combines with J gene TRBJ2-7, with 7 bases lining up with TRBD2. Unmatched junction bases numbered 7, after V lost 5 bases and J lost 3 bases. The CDR3 has 14 residues. Germline CDR1 is SEHNR and CDR2 is FQNEAQ (reference sequence).